This T cell receptor (beta chain) was found in a study of early T cells in non-severe SARS-CoV-2 infection. Broader study findings: Anti-spike CD8 specificities were favored by VDJdb matching, whose results missed private and CD4 specificities.

TCRdb reprocessed the 5' RACE reads via MiXCR and lists one record per CDR3 protein. Among 35,000 to 45,000 distinct CDR3 sequences listed, roughly an eighth were seen once. From germline, CDR1 is SGHVS and CDR2 FNYEAQ. There are 18 residues in the CDR3. This clonotype showed up just a few times. The antigen is unknown. At one of its ends the junction is not consistent with the germline gene, which may arise from a read error. This receptor was identified in an adult who was a healthcare worker with PCR-confirmed SARS-CoV-2 infection or an uninfected control (not recorded which). This rearrangement joins TRBV7-6 to TRBJ2-2; tentatively, D is TRBD1 or TRBD2 (5 bases each). The specimen sequenced was whole blood. The chain's CDR3 is CVSSLLSSDSMGAGELFF. CDR3 bases: TGTGTCAGCAGCTTACTTTCTTCGGACTCCATGGGGGCCGGGGAGCTGTTTTTT.